The clone carrying this T cell receptor beta chain appeared once. Generated by immunoSEQ multiplex PCR, the TCRdb table keeps only in-frame clones and is missing some. In the table there are about 2.1 million clones, 93% of which are singletons. The data derive from a study of shared clonotypes between healthy human individuals. Naive CD8 cells, CD45RO-negative and positively selected for CCR7, excluded terminally differentiated effector memory CD45RA+ cells. The sample taken for sequencing was naive CD8+ T cells from PBMCs. The receptor comes from a young man in good health. Some clones in this sample may be carry-over from other donors' samples.

CDR3 nucleotide sequence: TGTGCCATCAGAGACTCCGATTGGACAGGGAATGGCTACACCTTC. Its protein is CAIRDSDWTGNGYTF. The chain carries TRBV10-3 and TRBJ1-2; 8 bases fit TRBD1. Germline V gene data show CDR1 as ENHRY and CDR2 as SYGVKD. Unmatched junction bases numbered 12, after V lost 6 bases and J lost 6 bases. The CDR3 runs to 15 residues.